These 28 T cell receptor beta chains share one sample of origin, sequenced in a study of blood T cells in healthy people across ages (dated by TCRdb to the mid-2010s). Libraries came from 5' RACE. Sequencing was carried out with an Illumina HiSeq 2500. A second roughly 6 to 11 cycle PCR used a sample-barcoded 5' primer and a J-beta primer mix. TCRdb ran its own pipeline on the public reads, namely fastp trimming at Q25 and MiXCR clone calling, and kept in-frame beta chains. Every entry covers one CDR3 protein and lists the most common genes and DNA from its rows. This sample comprises roughly 800,000 distinct CDR3 sequences, nearly 60% of them detected only once. Around 22% of the sample rests with the top ten. The sample taken for sequencing was blood. The receptors originated from a man aged 25 to 45 in good health.

This clonotype was observed a handful of times. This rearrangement joins TRBV4-1 to TRBJ1-2, with 10 bases matching TRBD1. Losses at the gene ends were 0 bases for V and 5 bases for J; bases not matched to a gene: 3. The V gene's germline CDR1 is MGHRA and CDR2 YSYEKL. CDR3 length equals 15 residues. The CDR3 protein is CASSQDRDRGYGYTF. In DNA, the CDR3 is TGCGCCAGCAGCCAAGACCGGGACAGGGGTTATGGCTACACCTTC.

The CDR3 sequence is CAWKTGGKLNYGYTF. In DNA form, the CDR3 reads TGTGCCTGGAAAACAGGGGGGAAGTTGAACTATGGCTACACCTTC. This chain connects TRBV30 to TRBJ1-2; 8 bases align to TRBD1. The CDR3 length is 15 residues. Germline V gives CDR1 GTSNPN, CDR2 SVGIG (reference sequence). V was clipped by 4 bases and J by 2 bases; unmatched bases: 9.

The chain carries TRBV7-2 and TRBJ2-3; no clear D. The CDR3 extends over 12 amino acids. V lost 6 bases to trimming and J lost 4 bases, with 8 bases between them. CDR1 is SGHTA and CDR2 is FQGNSA in the germline V gene. CDR3 nucleotide sequence: TGTGCCAGCAGGCCTACTGCAGATACGCAGTATTTT. Its translation: CASRPTADTQYF. The full variable domain, completed using reference TRBV7-2 and TRBJ2-3, is GAGVSQSPSNKVTEKGKDVELRCDPISGHTALYWYRQSLGQGLEFLIYFQGNSAPDKSGLPSDRFSAERTGGSVSTLTIQRTQQEDSAVYLCASRPTADTQYFGPGTRLTVL.

In its sample, this clonotype was seen once. The CDR3 protein is CASSDGTVEKLFF. The DNA of the CDR3 is TGTGCCAGCAGTGACGGGACAGTTGAAAAACTGTTTTTT. This chain connects TRBV6-1 to TRBJ1-4; TRBD1 agrees at 7 bases. This CDR3 spans 13 amino acids. Trimming at V came to 3 bases and at J to 7 bases, leaving 2 bases not matched to a gene. The germline V gene encodes CDR1 MNHNS and CDR2 SASEGT.

Regarding this clonotype: A read error is likely, as this CDR3 ends without the conserved phenylalanine or tryptophan. The J gene is TRBJ2-1, the V gene TRBV15, with TRBD2 matching over 8 bases. Unmatched junction bases numbered 11, after V lost 6 bases and J lost 4 bases. Germline V gene data show CDR1 as LNHNV and CDR2 as YYDKDF (reference sequence). The CDR3 has 16 residues. Here the CDR3 reads CATREGIGGEYNEQFL. The CDR3 DNA sequence: TGTGCCACCAGAGAGGGCATCGGGGGGGAGTACAATGAGCAGTTCTTG.

This clonotype was counted between two and nine times. The chain couples TRBV21-1 to TRBJ2-2; the table assigns TRBD2, which was not confirmed against the DNA. TRBV21-1 is given as a pseudogene. This CDR3 has 17 amino acids. In nucleotides, the CDR3 is TGTGCCAGCACCCAGCACACCAATGCGGGCTCCACCGGGGAGCTGTTTTTT. This translates into CASTQHTNAGSTGELFF.

The chain links TRBV11-2 to TRBJ2-1; possibly TRBD1 for D (6 bases). Germline V lookup: CDR1 SGHAT, CDR2 FQNNGV. Trimming removed 3 bases at V and 3 bases at J, with 12 bases between. The CDR3 sequence is 15 residues long. The CDR3 reads CASSFGGGRYNEQFF. DNA for the CDR3: TGTGCCAGCAGCTTTGGTGGGGGCCGCTACAATGAGCAGTTCTTC.

CDR3 DNA sequence: TGTGCCAGCAGTGAAATTCGCAGTGGGGACTATGGCTACACCTTC. Translated: CASSEIRSGDYGYTF. The chain couples TRBV25-1 to TRBJ1-2; D is unclear. The CDR3 spans 15 residues. V was clipped by 2 bases and J by 3 bases, with 13 bases between them. Germline-derived CDR1 and CDR2 are MGHDK and SYGVNS.

This clonotype has a handful of counts. This rearrangement joins TRBV10-3 to TRBJ2-7; no firm D call. This CDR3 is built from 14 residues. Germline assignment: CDR1 ENHRY and CDR2 SYGVKD. V was pared by 3 bases and J by 1 base, with 10 bases between. CDR3 protein: CAISETVGSYEQYF. The CDR3 nucleotides read TGTGCCATCAGTGAAACAGTGGGATCCTACGAGCAGTACTTC.

There are a few counts of this clonotype. This sequence joins TRBV7-2 and TRBJ1-5, with TRBD1 matching 8 bases. The CDR3 has 14 amino acids. Germline V gene lookup returns CDR1 SGHTA and CDR2 FQGNSA. The V and J ends lost 1 base and 4 bases, in that order; junction bases with no gene match: 0. The CDR3 protein is CASSLGTGNQPQHF. The CDR3 nucleotides read TGTGCCAGCAGCTTAGGGACAGGGAATCAGCCCCAGCATTTT.

This chain links TRBV11-1 with TRBJ2-4; D may be TRBD2 (7 bases). Germline V lookup: CDR1 SGHAT, CDR2 FQDESV (reference sequence). The CDR3 spans 16 residues. The V end was cut by 4 bases, the J end by 2 bases, with 15 bases between. The chain's CDR3 is CASSSWRGRPKNIQYF. CDR3 in DNA: TGTGCCAGCAGCTCCTGGCGGGGGCGGCCCAAAAACATTCAGTACTTC.

The J gene is TRBJ2-1, the V gene TRBV20-1; D gene unclear. Per germline, CDR1 DFQATT and CDR2 SNEGSKA (reference sequence). V was shortened by 3 bases and J by 4 bases, with 25 bases between the two germline ends. The CDR3 has 18 amino acids. The CDR3 DNA sequence: TGCAGTGCTAGGACATTTCGGGCAGCCTCGATTAAATACAATGAGCAGTTCTTC. It yields the protein CSARTFRAASIKYNEQFF.

The count of this clonotype is one. The genes are TRBV6-2 or TRBV6-3 and TRBJ1-6; the match to TRBD1 covers 11 bases. With 6 bases clipped from V and 10 bases from J, the junction kept 11 bases outside the gene matches. The CDR3 has 16 residues. Per germline, CDR1 MNHEY and CDR2 SVGEGT. The CDR3 loop reads CASSLPAGQGASPLHF. CDR3 DNA: TGTGCCAGCAGCCTACCCGCAGGACAGGGGGCGTCACCCCTCCACTTT.

CDR3 amino acids: CASSPRQGRYGYTF. CDR3 bases: TGTGCCAGCAGCCCGCGACAGGGTCGATATGGCTACACCTTC. The rearrangement joins TRBV3-1 to TRBJ1-2; 7 bases are a match to TRBD1. The V gene end was trimmed by 4 bases and the J gene end by 5 bases; junction bases not matched to a gene: 7. Per the germline V gene, CDR1 is LGHDT and CDR2 is YNNKEL (reference sequence). The CDR3 length is 14 residues.

The rearrangement uses TRBV20-1 and TRBJ2-1, with D possibly matching TRBD2 (6 bases). V was cut by 3 bases and J by 5 bases, with 17 bases left in between. The germline gives CDR1 DFQATT, CDR2 SNEGSKA (reference sequence). This CDR3 contains 15 residues. The CDR3 sequence is CSARVPRAGNNEQFF. In DNA, the CDR3 is TGCAGTGCTAGGGTCCCACGAGCGGGTAACAATGAGCAGTTCTTC.

V gene TRBV6-2 or TRBV6-3 combines with J gene TRBJ2-5; TRBD1 might be the D (5 bases). V lost 8 bases to trimming and J lost 2 bases, with 18 bases between them. The CDR3 has 15 residues. Germline V lookup: CDR1 MNHEY, CDR2 SVGEGT. In DNA, the CDR3 is TGTGCCAGCGACCAAGGGGCGCCGAGACAAGAGACCCAGTACTTC. The encoded protein is CASDQGAPRQETQYF.

The rearrangement uses TRBV7-2 and TRBJ2-1; possibly TRBD2 for D (7 bases). The CDR3 has 15 amino acids. The V and J ends lost 4 bases and 8 bases respectively, with 18 bases between them. Looked up from germline, CDR1 is SGHTA and CDR2 is FQGNSA. This chain's CDR3 is CASSSPWGGLDEQFF. The CDR3 bases are TGTGCCAGCAGCTCTCCTTGGGGGGGCCTGGATGAGCAGTTCTTC.

CDR3 sequence (DNA): TGTGCCAGCAGTTACTCTAGCGGGAGTAGGGATACGCAGTATTTT. This codes for CASSYSSGSRDTQYF. The rearrangement joins TRBV6-5 to TRBJ2-3; 9 bases are shared with TRBD2. Germline-derived CDR1 and CDR2 are MNHEY and SVGAGI. CDR3 size: 15 residues. V gave up 0 bases and J gave up 6 bases; unmatched junction bases: 4.

This clonotype was seen a handful of times. The genes are TRBV29-1 and TRBJ2-5; D might be TRBD2 (5 bases). This CDR3 comprises 12 residues. CDR1 and CDR2 (germline): SQVTM, ANQGSEA. The V end was cut by 4 bases, the J end by 11 bases, with 17 bases between. The CDR3 DNA is TGCAGCGTTGTTAGGATTTGGGGAGAGCAGTACTTC. It specifies CSVVRIWGEQYF.

V gene TRBV13 combines with J gene TRBJ2-7; 10 nucleotides line up with TRBD1. Per germline, CDR1 PRHDT and CDR2 FYEKMQ (reference sequence). Trimming at V came to 5 bases and at J to 6 bases, leaving 10 bases not matched to a gene. CDR3 length equals 15 residues. The CDR3 loop reads CASSPGTGDIIEQYF. Written as DNA, the CDR3 is TGTGCCAGCAGCCCCGGGACAGGGGACATCATCGAGCAGTACTTC. Full variable domain (outside the CDR3, taken from reference TRBV13 and TRBJ2-7): AAGVIQSPRHLIKEKRETATLKCYPIPRHDTVYWYQQGPGQDPQFLISFYEKMQSDKGSIPDRFSAQQFSDYHSELNMSSLELGDSALYFCASSPGTGDIIEQYFGPGTRLTVT.

This clonotype was observed a handful of times. The chain uses TRBV11-2 and TRBJ2-5, with 7 bases that match TRBD1. Trimming at V came to 6 bases and at J to 5 bases, leaving 6 bases not matched to a gene. The CDR3 is 13 residues long. In germline, CDR1 is SGHAT, CDR2 FQNNGV. The CDR3 nucleotides read TGTGCCAGCAGTAGACAGGGCCACGAGACCCAGTACTTC. Translated: CASSRQGHETQYF.

Of note for this clonotype: This sequence may be a read error, since a much larger clone differs from it by one base. This rearrangement joins TRBV6-5 to TRBJ2-1; 8 bases line up with TRBD2. The J call could be wrong; TRBJ2-7 is a better fit for the DNA end. The germline V gene has CDR1 MNHEY and CDR2 SVGAGI. The CDR3 loop spans 15 amino acids. DNA for the CDR3: TGTGCCAGCAGTGTTAGCGGGATGCTCTACAATGAGCAGTACTTC. Translation: CASSVSGMLYNEQYF.

The chain uses TRBV30 and TRBJ1-1; D not certain. The CDR3 runs to 8 residues. Germline values: CDR1 GTSNPN, CDR2 SVGIG (reference sequence). Trimming cost V 5 bases and J 8 bases, with 3 bases left between them. The CDR3 is CAWEEAFF. CDR3 DNA sequence: TGTGCCTGGGAAGAAGCTTTCTTT.

The rearrangement joins TRBV13 to TRBJ2-7, with TRBD2 identical over 7 bases. Germline values: CDR1 PRHDT, CDR2 FYEKMQ (reference sequence). The CDR3 loop spans 15 amino acids. The trim removed 6 bases at V and 2 bases at J, leaving 10 bases unmatched. The CDR3 bases are TGTGCCAGCAGTCCTATTCCCGGGACTACCTACGAGCAGTACTTC. It encodes CASSPIPGTTYEQYF.

The chain recombines TRBV28 with TRBJ2-1, with D uncertain. Looked up from germline, CDR1 is MDHEN and CDR2 is SYDVKM. This CDR3 is built from 14 residues. Trimming stripped 6 bases from V and 5 bases from J, with 14 bases between. Here the CDR3 DNA reads TGTGCCAGCAGCCGTTCGACTCGAGACAATGAGCAGTTCTTC. It is translated as CASSRSTRDNEQFF.

V and J are TRBV20-1 and TRBJ1-4, with TRBD1 as a possible D gene (6 bases). The CDR3 consists of 15 residues. The germline V gene has CDR1 DFQATT and CDR2 SNEGSKA (reference sequence). Trimming took 2 bases from V and 0 from J, leaving 10 bases between them. DNA of the CDR3: TGCAGTGCTAGAAGGGGGGCTGCAACTAATGAAAAACTGTTTTTT. Its protein product is CSARRGAATNEKLFF.

This clonotype came up a few times. This chain links TRBV29-1 with TRBJ1-2; 10 bases are shared with TRBD1. The CDR3 runs 15 residues. V shed 8 bases and J 2 bases; nucleotides not matched to a gene: 11. Germline V gives CDR1 SQVTM, CDR2 ANQGSEA. CDR3 nucleotides: TGCAGCATTTCCGGGACAGGGGCTACGAACTATGGCTACACCTTC. Encoded protein: CSISGTGATNYGYTF. Together with reference TRBV29-1 and TRBJ1-2, the CDR3 gives the full variable domain: SAVISQKPSRDICQRGTSLTIQCQVDSQVTMMFWYRQQPGQSLTLIATANQGSEATYESGFVIDKFPISRPNLTFSTLTVSNMSPEDSSIYLCSISGTGATNYGYTFGSGTRLTVV.

The chain links TRBV6-2 or TRBV6-3 to TRBJ2-4; 9 nucleotides align to TRBD1. The J call may be incorrect, as the DNA end agrees better with TRBJ2-7. This CDR3 comprises 19 residues. CDR1 and CDR2 from the germline V gene are MNHEY and SVGEGT. CDR3 protein: CASSYSGVLDRGFSYEQYF. For the CDR3, the DNA is TGTGCCAGCAGTTACTCAGGAGTACTGGACAGGGGCTTCTCCTACGAGCAGTACTTC.